The 3 T cell receptor beta chains in this list originate from one sample, sequenced in a study of cytomegalovirus exposure and HLA in healthy donors. 60 Vbeta and 13 Jbeta primers were used in PCR. Profiled with immunoSEQ multiplex PCR; TCRdb holds only in-frame clones, not every one. The sample records 60,000 to 70,000 clones, roughly 77% being singletons. Sequencing input: PBMCs. The receptor set was obtained from a woman younger than 45 in good health and CMV-seronegative.

J is TRBJ1-2 and V is TRBV14, with D unclear. V dropped 2 bases and J dropped 4 bases, with 5 bases sitting between them. The CDR3 extends over 12 amino acids. Per germline, CDR1 SGHDN and CDR2 FVKESK. CDR3 DNA: TGTGCCAGCAGCCAATATATCTATGGCTACACCTTC. Translated, it gives CASSQYIYGYTF.

The V gene is TRBV6-4, the J gene TRBJ2-2, with 7 positions matching TRBD1. CDR1 and CDR2 (germline): MRHNA, SNTAGT. V dropped 10 bases and J dropped 6; count of bases not matched to a gene: 11. This CDR3 comprises 14 residues. DNA of the CDR3: TGTGCCACCCGAGCGGACAGGCAAGCCGGGGAGCTGTTTTTT. Its protein product is CATRADRQAGELFF.

The chain employs TRBV30 and TRBJ2-7; the match to TRBD1 covers 12 bases. V trimming: 8 bases; J trimming: 1 base; junction bases outside the gene matches: 12. Germline V lookup: CDR1 GTSNPN, CDR2 SVGIG (reference sequence). This CDR3 is 16 amino acids long. CDR3 loop: CAGRGQGARRSYEQYF. CDR3 DNA: TGTGCCGGAAGGGGACAGGGGGCGCGCAGGTCCTACGAGCAGTACTTC.